This entry lists 4 T cell receptor beta chains sequenced from one sample in a study of blood T cell repertoires in COVID-19. Method: immunoSEQ multiplex PCR; TCRdb's copy keeps in-frame clones and lacks some. The profile shows more than 350,000 clones, 80% to 90% of them singletons. Sample: PBMCs or T cells enriched from blood (not recorded which). The receptors were gathered from a man in his late teens or twenties who had recovered from COVID-19.

This clone was seen only a few times. The chain uses TRBV3-1 (or the pseudogene TRBV3-2) and TRBJ1-2; 7 positions match TRBD1. V trimming: 4 bases; J trimming: 2 bases; junction bases outside the gene matches: 4. The CDR3 length is 14 residues. Per germline, CDR1 LGHDT and CDR2 YNNKEL (reference sequence). The CDR3 DNA reads as TGTGCCAGCAGCCTACAGGGGCTGAACTATGGCTACACCTTC. This codes for CASSLQGLNYGYTF.

CDR3 residues: CSVIGGTDNKLAKNIQYF. The DNA for the CDR3 is TGCAGCGTTATTGGGGGGACAGACAATAAACTAGCCAAAAACATTCAGTACTTC. The genes are TRBV29-1 and TRBJ2-4; a weak D match, TRBD1 (7 bases). The CDR3 has 18 residues. CDR1 is SQVTM and CDR2 is ANQGSEA in the germline V gene. The V gene lost 5 bases and the J gene lost 0 bases, with 23 bases spanning the gap. The full variable domain, its missing parts supplied by reference TRBV29-1 and TRBJ2-4, is SAVISQKPSRDICQRGTSLTIQCQVDSQVTMMFWYRQQPGQSLTLIATANQGSEATYESGFVIDKFPISRPNLTFSTLTVSNMSPEDSSIYLCSVIGGTDNKLAKNIQYFGAGTRLSVL.

This CDR3 reads CASTRGTGAYEQYF. DNA of the CDR3: TGTGCCAGCACCCGGGGGACAGGGGCCTACGAGCAGTACTTC. J is TRBJ2-7 and V is TRBV6-6; 10 bases agree with TRBD1. Germline CDR1 and CDR2: MNHNY and SVGAGI (reference sequence). The CDR3 covers 14 residues. After removal of 7 bases from V and 2 bases from J, the junction contained 5 bases not matched to a gene.

This chain links TRBV18 with TRBJ2-6, with TRBD1 matching 9 bases. There are 17 residues in the CDR3. Germline CDR1 KGHSH, CDR2 LQKENI. J was trimmed by 0 bases and V by 4 bases; bases with no gene match: 4. The CDR3 protein is CASSQTTGGSGANVLTF. The CDR3 DNA sequence: TGTGCCAGCTCACAGACGACAGGGGGCTCTGGGGCCAACGTCCTGACTTTC.